Reported below is one T cell receptor (beta chain). The target antigen is unknown. The data were taken from a study of blood T cells in healthy people across ages. In the study overall: Capture via template switching afforded approximately one barcoded beta molecule per two T cells. General study findings and limits: Both naive CD4+ cell counts and diversity were greater in long-lived donors than in aged donors.

With each sample, at least 5.5 micrograms of total RNA were extracted. The CDR3 is 16 residues long. Germline V CDR1 and CDR2: SGHRS, YFSETQ. The V gene end was trimmed by 4 bases and the J gene end by 1 base; junction bases not matched to a gene: 9. Next came a second PCR, run for about 7 to 12 cycles, which used a sample-barcoded 5' primer along with a J-beta primer mix. Tagging of each cDNA molecule was performed by a template-switch adaptor with 12 random nucleotides. Via MiXCR, TCRdb re-called the 5' RACE reads, giving one row per CDR3 protein. Of hundreds of thousands of distinct CDR3 sequences listed, about a fifth were seen once; the top ten hold about 20%.

Sequenced material: blood. The TCR originated in a man in his sixties or seventies in good health. This rearrangement joins TRBV5-1 to TRBJ2-5, with 8 bases aligning to TRBD1. CDR3 in amino acids: CASSRDGQGGQETQYF. CDR3 nucleotide sequence: TGCGCCAGCAGCCGCGACGGACAGGGCGGCCAAGAGACCCAGTACTTC.